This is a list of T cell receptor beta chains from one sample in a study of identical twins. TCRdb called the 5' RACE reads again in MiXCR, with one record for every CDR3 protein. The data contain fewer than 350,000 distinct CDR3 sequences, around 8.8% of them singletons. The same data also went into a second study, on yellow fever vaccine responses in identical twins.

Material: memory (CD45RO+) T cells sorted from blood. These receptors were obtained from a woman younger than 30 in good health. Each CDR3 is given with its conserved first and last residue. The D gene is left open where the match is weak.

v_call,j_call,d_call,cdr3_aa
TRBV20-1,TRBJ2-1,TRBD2,CSVRTSEYNEQFF
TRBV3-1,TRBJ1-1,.,CASSPSLNTEAFF
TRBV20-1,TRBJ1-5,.,CSARLGVGQPQHF
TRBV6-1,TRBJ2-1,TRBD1,CASSDRQGVYNEQFF
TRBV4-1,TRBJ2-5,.,CASSQGGAGETQYF
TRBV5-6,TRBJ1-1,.,CASSSLSGMKLFF
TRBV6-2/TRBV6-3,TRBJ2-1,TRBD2,CASSYFSLAGTWDGSYNEQFF
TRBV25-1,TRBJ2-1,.,CASSDAERLSYNEQFF
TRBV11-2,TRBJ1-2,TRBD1,CASSRDRVYGYTF
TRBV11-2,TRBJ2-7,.,CASSFRLQEQYF
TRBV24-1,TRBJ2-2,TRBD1,CATSDFAGGANTGELFF
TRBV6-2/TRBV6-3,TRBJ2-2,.,CASSLWLATGELFF
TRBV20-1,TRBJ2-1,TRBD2,CSAREQASGYNEQFF
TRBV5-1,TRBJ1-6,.,CASSSVVTGPSSYNSPLHF
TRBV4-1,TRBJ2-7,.,CASSSAQDYRYEQYF
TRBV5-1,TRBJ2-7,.,CASSQGLGLGYEQYF
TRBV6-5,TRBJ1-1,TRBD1,CASSSDRAGTEAFF
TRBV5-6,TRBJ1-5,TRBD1,CASSWGQGNQPQHF
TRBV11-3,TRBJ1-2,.,CASSLDALNYGYTF
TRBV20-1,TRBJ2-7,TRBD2,CSARTSSGRIYEQYF
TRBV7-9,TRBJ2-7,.,CASSLGTGYEQYF
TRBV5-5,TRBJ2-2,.,CASSWEATGELFF
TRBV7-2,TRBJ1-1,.,CASSTRTHMNTEAFF
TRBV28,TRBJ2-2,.,CAIGLGLTGELFF
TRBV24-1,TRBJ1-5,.,CATSDGQFNQPQHF
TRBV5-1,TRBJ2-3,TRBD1,CASSLGTGGVNTQYF
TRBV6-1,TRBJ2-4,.,CASSAGWGSDIQYF
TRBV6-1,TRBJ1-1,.,CASSTDSHTEAFF
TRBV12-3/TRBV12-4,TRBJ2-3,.,CASSSTVSADTQYF
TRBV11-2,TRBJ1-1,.,CASTITGSGTEVFF
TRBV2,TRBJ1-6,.,CASLRAPNSPLHF
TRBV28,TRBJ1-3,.,CATGHQVDTIYF
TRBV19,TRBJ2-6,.,CASSMQVGSGANVLTF
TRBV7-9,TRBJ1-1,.,CASSLSAEAFF
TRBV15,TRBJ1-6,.,CATSRGRSSYNSPLHF
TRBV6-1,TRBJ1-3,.,CASSPPRTGSAGNTIYF
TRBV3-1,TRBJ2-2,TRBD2,CASSQVAGVTGELFF
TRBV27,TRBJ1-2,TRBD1,CASRPGQGGPGHYGYTF
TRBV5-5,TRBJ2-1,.,CASSLPGTRNEQFF
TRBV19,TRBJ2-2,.,CASSAAHTNTGELFF
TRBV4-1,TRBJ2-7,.,CASSQGDGSRGRTSEQYF
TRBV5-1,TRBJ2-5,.,CASSLASSSETQYF
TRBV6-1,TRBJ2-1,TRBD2,CAIRTSGANEQFF
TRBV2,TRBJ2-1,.,CTSSEGFAHEQFF
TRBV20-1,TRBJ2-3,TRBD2,CSARDPQTLAGGPTDTQYF
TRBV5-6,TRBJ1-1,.,CASSYTGLDTEVFF
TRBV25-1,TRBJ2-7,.,CASSAEATTVSYEQYF
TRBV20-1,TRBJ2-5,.,CSARGLQQTQYF
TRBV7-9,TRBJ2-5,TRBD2,CASSFGLAGGPGETQYF
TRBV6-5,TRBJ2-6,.,CASSYSMAGSFVGANVLTF
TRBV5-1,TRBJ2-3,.,CASSPRDPRSDTQYF
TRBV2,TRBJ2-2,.,CASRLAVNTGELFF
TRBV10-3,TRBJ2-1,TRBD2,CAISESSSGKFF
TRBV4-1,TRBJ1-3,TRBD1,CASSQWTGEPGNTIYF
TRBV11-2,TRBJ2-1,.,CASSSGATSYNEQFF
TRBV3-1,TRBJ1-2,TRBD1,CASSRQGAHGYTF